The 21 T cell receptor beta chains below all came from one sample that was sequenced in a study of T cell responses to AZD1222 COVID-19 vaccine. Clones were sequenced by immunoSEQ multiplex PCR, and TCRdb holds only the in-frame ones, with some missing. Among around 70,000 clones listed, about nine tenths were seen once. The sequencing used peripheral blood, collected on day 0 of AZD1222 vaccination. The receptor set was obtained from an adult in good health.

The chain employs TRBV28 and TRBJ1-1, with D perhaps TRBD1 (5 bases). Germline assignment: CDR1 MDHEN and CDR2 SYDVKM. The CDR3 spans 14 residues. Deletions cut 8 bases from V and 2 bases from J, with 15 bases between. The CDR3 sequence is CASGAFSPNTEAFF. In DNA form, the CDR3 reads TGTGCCAGCGGGGCCTTTTCCCCCAACACTGAAGCTTTCTTT.

The V call is TRBV7-9, the J call TRBJ1-5; D is perhaps TRBD1 (6 bases). The V end was cut by 1 base, the J end by 4 bases, with 17 bases between. CDR1 and CDR2 from the germline V gene are SEHNR and FQNEAQ (reference sequence). This CDR3 has 17 amino acids. This CDR3 reads CASSLGTVSGPNQPQHF. The CDR3 DNA sequence: TGTGCCAGCAGCTTAGGGACAGTCTCAGGACCAAATCAGCCCCAGCATTTT.

The chain couples TRBV30 to TRBJ2-7; 8 positions agree with TRBD2. This CDR3 is built from 13 residues. CDR1 and CDR2 from the germline V gene are GTSNPN and SVGIG (reference sequence). V lost 4 bases and J lost 7; bases outside the gene matches: 9. This CDR3 reads CAWKVGLDGEQYF. CDR3 bases: TGTGCCTGGAAAGTGGGACTAGATGGGGAGCAGTACTTC.

CDR3 sequence (DNA): TGTGCCAGCAGCTTGTCCGTCGGGAAAACTAACTATGGCTACACCTTC. Encoded protein: CASSLSVGKTNYGYTF. This rearrangement joins TRBV5-5 to TRBJ1-2; unclear D gene. The CDR3 totals 16 residues. Trimming took 1 base from V and 0 from J, leaving 13 bases between them. Germline assignment: CDR1 SGHKS and CDR2 YYEKEE (reference sequence).

This chain links TRBV11-3 with TRBJ1-2, with D hard to call. The germline V gene encodes CDR1 SGHNT and CDR2 YENEEA. The CDR3 is 15 amino acids. V lost 2 bases, J lost 7 bases, and 17 bases lay in between. CDR3: CASSLPILFSLGYTF. The DNA of the CDR3 is TGTGCCAGCAGCTTACCTATCTTGTTCTCTCTTGGCTACACCTTC.

The genes are TRBV5-1 and TRBJ2-5; D is possibly TRBD1 or TRBD2 (5 bases each). The CDR3 extends over 15 amino acids. Trimming shortened V by 2 bases and J by 5 bases, and 16 bases separated the two germline ends. Germline CDR1 is SGHRS and CDR2 is YFSETQ. CDR3 coding DNA: TGCGCCAGCAGCTTCTCCGGGGCCCAGGTGGAGACCCAGTACTTC. Residues: CASSFSGAQVETQYF.

The chain carries TRBV19 and TRBJ1-1; the D is unclear. Germline CDR1 is LNHDA and CDR2 is SQIVND (reference sequence). Trimming took 6 bases from V and 1 from J, leaving 3 bases between them. The CDR3 extends over 11 amino acids. DNA for the CDR3: TGTGCCAGTAGGGAGAACACTGAAGCTTTCTTT. It yields the protein CASRENTEAFF.

The chain couples TRBV29-1 to TRBJ2-2; D uncertain. This CDR3 comprises 12 residues. V was shortened by 4 bases and J by 3 bases, with 6 bases between the two germline ends. Germline CDR1 reads SQVTM; CDR2 reads ANQGSEA. The CDR3 loop reads CSVVQYTGELFF. In nucleotides, the CDR3 is TGCAGCGTTGTTCAATACACCGGGGAGCTGTTTTTT.

The V and J genes are TRBV19 and TRBJ2-2; 7 bases fit TRBD2. The CDR3 is 13 amino acids. CDR1 LNHDA and CDR2 SQIVND come from the germline V gene (reference sequence). V lost 9 bases to trimming and J lost 1 base; unmatched junction nucleotides: 2. The DNA of the CDR3 is TGTGCCAGCGGGACTAAGAACACCGGGGAGCTGTTTTTT. This translates into CASGTKNTGELFF.

This chain links TRBV2 with TRBJ2-3; 7 nucleotides align to TRBD2. Germline V gives CDR1 SNHLY, CDR2 FYNNEI. After removal of 8 bases from V and 4 bases from J, the junction contained 12 bases not matched to a gene. There are 15 residues in the CDR3. The CDR3 here is CASPGEGAGSDTQYF. The CDR3 nucleotides are TGTGCCAGCCCCGGAGAGGGAGCGGGATCAGATACGCAGTATTTT.

This chain links TRBV28 with TRBJ1-2; D gene uncertain. Germline V lookup: CDR1 MDHEN, CDR2 SYDVKM. V was pared by 5 bases and J by 8 bases, with 15 bases between. The CDR3 length is 13 residues. CDR3 sequence (DNA): TGTGCCAGCAGTATCCGGGCCGGAGAGGGCTACACCTTC. This sequence encodes CASSIRAGEGYTF.

The V and J genes are TRBV18 and TRBJ2-1; D gene ambiguous. Germline lookup yields CDR1 KGHSH and CDR2 LQKENI. V was shortened by 2 bases and J by 10 bases, with 12 bases between the two germline ends. The CDR3 is made up of 13 amino acids. Written as DNA, the CDR3 is TGTGCCAGCTCACCAGCTAGAATGGGCGAGCAGTTCTTC. Protein sequence: CASSPARMGEQFF.

CDR3 in DNA: TGCAGCGCGATACTGAACTACAATGAGCAGTTCTTC. Translating it yields CSAILNYNEQFF. V and J are TRBV29-1 and TRBJ2-1, with no clear D. The CDR3 loop spans 12 amino acids. Germline V lookup: CDR1 SQVTM, CDR2 ANQGSEA. With 7 bases removed from V and 3 bases from J, the gap between germline ends came to 10 bases.

The V and J genes are TRBV5-5 and TRBJ1-2; no firm D call. The V gene's germline CDR1 is SGHKS and CDR2 YYEKEE (reference sequence). V shed 0 bases and J shed 5 bases, with 14 bases lying between them. This CDR3 spans 15 amino acids. The CDR3 region has the DNA TGTGCCAGCAGCTTGGAGGACGGGCTGCTTTATGGCTACACCTTC. This sequence encodes CASSLEDGLLYGYTF. The complete variable domain, with remaining parts taken from reference TRBV5-5 and TRBJ1-2, reads DAGVTQSPTHLIKTRGQQVTLRCSPISGHKSVSWYQQVLGQGPQFIFQYYEKEERGRGNFPDRFSARQFPNYSSELNVNALLLGDSALYLCASSLEDGLLYGYTFGSGTRLTVV.

The rearrangement uses TRBV5-1 and TRBJ2-7, with D unresolved. Trimming took off 0 bases at V and 3 bases at J, with 7 bases between the two ends. The CDR3 is 13 residues long. The germline V gene encodes CDR1 SGHRS and CDR2 YFSETQ. CDR3 bases: TGCGCCAGCAGCTTGGCTTCGTACTACGAGCAGTACTTC. Encoded protein: CASSLASYYEQYF.

In its sample, this clone was seen once. This chain uses TRBV6-5 with TRBJ2-1, with D possibly being TRBD1 (5 bases). The CDR3 is 14 amino acids. V lost 7 bases and J 2 bases, leaving 12 bases between the germline ends. Germline values: CDR1 MNHEY, CDR2 SVGAGI. Written as DNA, the CDR3 is TGTGCCAGCACGGCGGCGGACACCTACAATGAGCAGTTCTTC. Its protein is CASTAADTYNEQFF.

This clone was detected only once. The chain carries TRBV29-1 and TRBJ2-2; either TRBD1 or TRBD2 may fit D (6 bases each). This CDR3 comprises 13 residues. Germline assignment: CDR1 SQVTM and CDR2 ANQGSEA. With 5 bases removed from V and 7 bases from J, the gap between germline ends came to 14 bases. CDR3 in DNA: TGCAGCGTTCTCACACAGGGAGGCGGGGAGCTGTTTTTT. This encodes CSVLTQGGGELFF.

The V and J genes are TRBV10-3 and TRBJ1-1, with 10 bases fitting TRBD1. Germline-derived CDR1 and CDR2 are ENHRY and SYGVKD. Trimming took 5 bases from V and 4 from J; bases not matched to a gene: 10. This CDR3 is built from 16 residues. As DNA, the CDR3 is TGTGCCATCAGTCCAAGACAGGGGGCGGAGGGCACTGAAGCTTTCTTT. Amino acid sequence: CAISPRQGAEGTEAFF.

The V gene is TRBV6-5, the J gene TRBJ2-1; D remains unclear. CDR1 and CDR2 from the germline V gene are MNHEY and SVGAGI. V was cut by 10 bases and J by 0 bases, with 16 bases left in between. The CDR3 contains 15 residues. As DNA, the CDR3 is TGTGCCACGAACCCTTACCGGAGCTCCTACAATGAGCAGTTCTTC. Protein sequence: CATNPYRSSYNEQFF.

The rearrangement joins TRBV10-1 to TRBJ2-1, with 7 positions matching TRBD2. The CDR3 spans 18 residues. The germline CDR1 and CDR2 sequences are WNHNN and SYGVQD (reference sequence). Trimming at V came to 0 bases and at J to 0 bases, leaving 8 bases not matched to a gene. CDR3 DNA sequence: TGCGCCAGCAGTGAGTCTGGTGCGGGGGTGGTCTCCTACAATGAGCAGTTCTTC. Protein sequence: CASSESGAGVVSYNEQFF.

This clone was counted only a few times. The gene calls are TRBV4-1 and TRBJ2-1; D perhaps matches TRBD2 (5 bases). Trimming removed 4 bases at V and 0 bases at J, with 13 bases between. Germline V CDR1 and CDR2: MGHRA, YSYEKL. The CDR3 has 16 residues. Written as DNA, the CDR3 is TGCGCCAGCAGCCCCCCACTAGTCCGCTCCTACAATGAGCAGTTCTTC. Its translation is CASSPPLVRSYNEQFF.